The source of this TCR beta chain is a study of cytomegalovirus exposure and HLA in healthy donors. Details on this clone: As yet, its antigen is unknown.

Study-wide results and caveats: The Asian-associated ancestry cluster reportedly had fewer N-insertions than the roughly 700-donor mean in a later analysis. With further analysis later on, most CMV-associated TCR beta chains appeared HLA-restricted. Confirmation was obtained in vitro that three CMV-associated chains are specific for CMV antigens. Later on, a genetic analysis was performed. It linked a missense variant in DCLRE1C with V- and J-gene trimming of TCR beta.

A multiplex PCR was run with 60 Vbeta primers and 13 Jbeta primers. Clones were sequenced by immunoSEQ multiplex PCR, and TCRdb holds only the in-frame ones, with some missing. The data show roughly 160,000 clones, around 84% seen once. CDR1 is SGHNT and CDR2 is YENEEA in the germline V gene. Unmatched junction bases numbered 4, after V lost 1 base and J lost 0 bases. This CDR3 is 16 amino acids long. The receptor was isolated from a young man in good health and CMV-seropositive. Sample: PBMCs. The rearrangement joins TRBV11-3 to TRBJ2-3, with 7 bases fitting TRBD2. The CDR3 here is CASSLGGGTSTDTQYF. The CDR3, as DNA: TGTGCCAGCAGCTTAGGGGGGGGTACTAGCACAGATACGCAGTATTTT.